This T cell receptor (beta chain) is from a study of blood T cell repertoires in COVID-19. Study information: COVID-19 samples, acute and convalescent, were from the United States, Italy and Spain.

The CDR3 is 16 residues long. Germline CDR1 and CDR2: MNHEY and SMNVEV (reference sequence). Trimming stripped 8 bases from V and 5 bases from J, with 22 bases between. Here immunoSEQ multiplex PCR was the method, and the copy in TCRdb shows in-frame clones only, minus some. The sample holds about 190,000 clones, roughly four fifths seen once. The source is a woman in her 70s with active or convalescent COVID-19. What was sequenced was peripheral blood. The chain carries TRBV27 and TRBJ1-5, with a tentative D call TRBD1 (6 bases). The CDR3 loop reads CASPTPTGNWDQPQHF. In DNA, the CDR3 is TGTGCCAGCCCGACCCCCACAGGGAACTGGGATCAGCCCCAGCATTTT.